These 5 T cell receptor beta chains share one sample of origin, sequenced in a study of shared clonotypes between healthy human individuals. Sequenced by immunoSEQ multiplex PCR; TCRdb stores in-frame clones only, minus some. The sample shows more than 400,000 clones, approximately 95% of them seen only once. The material sequenced was naive CD4+ T cells sorted from blood. Subset reported: CD45RA+ positively selected. These receptors were taken from a woman aged 25 to 45 in good health.

This clone was counted between two and nine times. V is TRBV15 and J is TRBJ2-5, with TRBD1 matching over 7 bases. Germline values: CDR1 LNHNV, CDR2 YYDKDF (reference sequence). J gave up 4 bases and V 1 base, and 3 bases lay outside the gene matches. CDR3 size: 14 residues. Here the CDR3 reads CATSRGQGLETQYF. The CDR3 nucleotides are TGTGCCACCAGCAGAGGACAGGGCTTAGAGACCCAGTACTTC.

V is TRBV30 and J is TRBJ1-1; 8 bases map to TRBD1. The germline gives CDR1 GTSNPN, CDR2 SVGIG (reference sequence). The V gene end was trimmed by 2 bases and the J gene end by 11 bases; junction bases not matched to a gene: 4. This CDR3 contains 11 residues. The CDR3 protein is CAWSTGGPAFF. In nucleotides, the CDR3 is TGTGCCTGGAGTACAGGGGGGCCCGCTTTCTTT.

The genes are TRBV18 and TRBJ1-5, with 8 bases fitting TRBD1. The germline V gene encodes CDR1 KGHSH and CDR2 LQKENI. The CDR3 covers 16 residues. Trimming removed 6 bases from V and 0 bases from J; junction bases left unmatched: 7. The CDR3 here is CASSRFGQGSNQPQHF. CDR3 nucleotides: TGTGCCAGCTCGCGTTTCGGACAGGGTAGCAATCAGCCCCAGCATTTT.

The genes are TRBV13 and TRBJ2-7, with 7 nucleotides matching TRBD2. Losses at the gene ends were 1 base for V and 6 bases for J; bases not matched to a gene: 9. CDR3 length: 15 amino acids. Germline V CDR1 and CDR2: PRHDT, FYEKMQ (reference sequence). The CDR3 loop reads CASSLARGRDLEQYF. In DNA form, the CDR3 reads TGTGCCAGCAGCTTAGCTCGCGGGAGAGATCTCGAGCAGTACTTC.

V and J are TRBV10-1 and TRBJ2-5, with no clear D. The DNA end favors TRBJ2-7, so the J call may be wrong. This CDR3 is built from 13 residues. CDR1 is WNHNN, CDR2 SYGVQD, per germline (reference sequence). CDR3 sequence reads: CASSEEISYEQYF. In DNA, the CDR3 is TGCGCCAGCAGTGAGGAGATCTCCTACGAGCAGTACTTC.